The 15 T cell receptor beta chains below come from one sample, sequenced in a study of cytomegalovirus exposure and HLA in healthy donors. The PCR had 60 Vbeta and 13 Jbeta primers. Sequencing was performed with immunoSEQ multiplex PCR; in TCRdb, only in-frame clones are kept and a portion is missing. The sample lists 95,000 to 150,000 clones, 15% occurring once. Sequencing used PBMCs. The receptors stem from a woman aged 18-30 years in good health and CMV-seronegative.

This clone has only one observation. V is TRBV27 and J is TRBJ2-7; D not certain. The CDR3 runs 14 residues. Trimming cost V 0 bases and J 2 bases, with 8 bases left between them. Per germline, CDR1 MNHEY and CDR2 SMNVEV (reference sequence). The CDR3 DNA follows: TGTGCCAGCAGTTTATCGTCACGGGCCTACGAGCAGTACTTC. Protein product: CASSLSSRAYEQYF.

V usage is TRBV5-5 and J usage is TRBJ2-3, with a possible D match to TRBD2 (5 bases). CDR3 size: 16 residues. The germline gives CDR1 SGHKS, CDR2 YYEKEE (reference sequence). V was trimmed by 0 bases and J by 1 base, leaving 12 bases between them. CDR3 sequence (DNA): TGTGCCAGCAGCTTGGGCCCTAGCCAACGCACAGATACGCAGTATTTT. It yields the protein CASSLGPSQRTDTQYF.

This clone was counted between two and nine times. The chain joins TRBV23-1 to TRBJ2-7, with 7 bases fitting TRBD1. TRBV23-1 is designated an ORF whose function remains uncertain. The length of the CDR3 is 15 residues. Trimming took 0 bases from V and 6 from J; bases not matched to a gene: 8. The CDR3 nucleotides read TGCGCCAGCAGTCAATCAGGGGGCTCGGGTCGCGAGCAGTACTTC. Translation gives CASSQSGGSGREQYF.

This chain connects TRBV7-2 to TRBJ2-4; tentatively, D is TRBD1 (5 bases). CDR1 and CDR2 from the germline V gene are SGHTA and FQGNSA. The CDR3 spans 14 residues. Trimming cost V 1 base and J 8 bases, with 12 bases left between them. CDR3 in DNA: TGTGCCAGCAGCTTAGGGGGTGGCAGGGACATTCAGTACTTC. Encoded protein: CASSLGGGRDIQYF.

The rearrangement uses TRBV7-2 and TRBJ2-5; D not resolved. CDR3 size: 12 residues. Per the germline V gene, CDR1 is SGHTA and CDR2 is FQGNSA. V was cut by 3 bases and J by 7 bases, with 9 bases left in between. CDR3 loop: CASSLAGGTQYF. Here the CDR3 DNA reads TGTGCCAGCAGCTTGGCCGGCGGGACCCAGTACTTC. Full variable domain (outside the CDR3, taken from reference TRBV7-2 and TRBJ2-5): GAGVSQSPSNKVTEKGKDVELRCDPISGHTALYWYRQSLGQGLEFLIYFQGNSAPDKSGLPSDRFSAERTGGSVSTLTIQRTQQEDSAVYLCASSLAGGTQYFGPGTRLLVL.

The chain joins TRBV29-1 to TRBJ1-1; 9 bases fit TRBD1. Germline V gene lookup returns CDR1 SQVTM and CDR2 ANQGSEA. The CDR3 is 11 amino acids. Germline trimming cut 4 bases from V and 7 bases from J; bases unmatched to any gene: 1. The CDR3 region is CSVGQGGEAFF. CDR3 nucleotides: TGCAGCGTTGGACAGGGGGGTGAAGCTTTCTTT.

The CDR3 DNA reads TGTGCCAGCAGCTTAGGGGACAGGGGGTACGAGCAGTACTTC. Encoded protein: CASSLGDRGYEQYF. V is TRBV11-2 and J is TRBJ2-7; TRBD1 matches 11 bases. Germline V lookup: CDR1 SGHAT, CDR2 FQNNGV. Unmatched junction bases numbered 0, after V lost 1 base and J lost 4 bases. CDR3 length: 14 residues.

The chain uses TRBV6-4 and TRBJ2-1; D gene unclear. The CDR3 spans 13 residues. The V gene lost 0 bases and the J gene lost 7 bases, with 7 bases spanning the gap. Germline V lookup: CDR1 MRHNA, CDR2 SNTAGT. The CDR3: CASSDSQWNEQFF. The CDR3 coding sequence is TGTGCCAGCAGTGACTCTCAGTGGAATGAGCAGTTCTTC.

The genes are TRBV4-3 and TRBJ2-7; TRBD1 agrees at 8 bases. Germline CDR1 LGHNA, CDR2 YSLEER. The junction had 13 bases not matched to a gene; V was cut back by 3 bases and J by 6 bases. The CDR3 has 16 residues. The CDR3 coding sequence is TGCGCCAGCAGCCAGAGTTCCGGTCTGGGGACAGGCGAGCAGTACTTC. Its translation: CASSQSSGLGTGEQYF.

This chain uses TRBV7-2 with TRBJ2-1; tentative D call: TRBD1 (5 bases). Germline-derived CDR1 and CDR2 are SGHTA and FQGNSA. The CDR3 is 15 residues long. V was trimmed by 1 base and J by 3 bases, leaving 10 bases between them. In DNA, the CDR3 is TGTGCCAGCAGCTTAGTTGCAGACAGCTACAATGAGCAGTTCTTC. Translation gives CASSLVADSYNEQFF.

The table lists this clone with a few counts. The V call is TRBV7-3, the J call TRBJ2-1; D might be TRBD1 (6 bases). Germline-derived CDR1 and CDR2 are SGHTA and FQGTGA. The V end was cut by 5 bases, the J end by 3 bases, with 8 bases between. The CDR3 is 13 amino acids. CDR3 sequence reads: CASSPQGYNEQFF. The CDR3 DNA reads TGTGCCAGCAGCCCACAGGGCTACAATGAGCAGTTCTTC.

The chain combines TRBV5-4 with TRBJ2-7, with TRBD2 identical over 10 bases. Germline CDR1 is SGHNT and CDR2 is YYREEE (reference sequence). The ends lost 2 bases at V and 6 bases at J; junction bases unmatched: 5. The CDR3 totals 14 residues. For the CDR3, the DNA is TGTGCCAGCAGCTTCCAGCGGGAGGGCGTCGAGCAGTACTTC. Its translation: CASSFQREGVEQYF. Full variable domain (remainder filled in from reference TRBV5-4 and TRBJ2-7): ETGVTQSPTHLIKTRGQQVTLRCSSQSGHNTVSWYQQALGQGPQFIFQYYREEENGRGNFPPRFSGLQFPNYSSELNVNALELDDSALYLCASSFQREGVEQYFGPGTRLTVT.

This clone has more than one count but fewer than ten. The CDR3 sequence: CASEGGANEKLFF. CDR3 in DNA: TGTGCCAGCGAGGGGGGGGCTAATGAAAAACTGTTTTTT. V and J are TRBV2 and TRBJ1-4, with D perhaps TRBD1 (6 bases). Per germline, CDR1 SNHLY and CDR2 FYNNEI. V was cut by 8 bases and J by 3 bases, with 10 bases left in between. The CDR3 covers 13 residues.

The chain employs TRBV11-1 and TRBJ1-1; 7 bases match TRBD1. This CDR3 contains 16 residues. Germline V gives CDR1 SGHAT, CDR2 FQDESV (reference sequence). Trimming at V came to 7 bases and at J to 1 base, leaving 12 bases not matched to a gene. CDR3 nucleotides: TGTGCCAGCATCCCTGGACAGGCGACTAGGAACACTGAAGCTTTCTTT. It translates to CASIPGQATRNTEAFF.

This clone was recorded a few times. The DNA for the CDR3 is TGTGCCAGCAGCTACCACCAGGGGCGGTACGAGCAGTACTTC. Protein product: CASSYHQGRYEQYF. This chain links TRBV7-2 with TRBJ2-7; D possibly corresponds to TRBD1 (6 bases). Germline-derived CDR1 and CDR2 are SGHTA and FQGNSA. This CDR3 contains 14 residues. V was cut by 4 bases and J by 4 bases, with 14 bases left in between.